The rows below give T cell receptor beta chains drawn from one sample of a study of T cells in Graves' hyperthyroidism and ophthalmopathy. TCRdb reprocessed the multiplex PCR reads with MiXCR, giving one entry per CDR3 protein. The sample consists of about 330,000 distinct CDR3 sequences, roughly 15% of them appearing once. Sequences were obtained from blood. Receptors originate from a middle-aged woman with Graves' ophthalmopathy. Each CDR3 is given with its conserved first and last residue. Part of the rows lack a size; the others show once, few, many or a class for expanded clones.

CDR3aa: CSGQGDGPPPYEQYF; v_gene: TRBV29-1; len: 15; abundance: many
CDR3aa: CATSRDAAGSGRAFF; v_gene: TRBV15; len: 15; abundance: -
CDR3aa: CASSLARQNQETQYF; v_gene: TRBV7-9; len: 15; abundance: many
CDR3aa: CASSPAREAQYF; v_gene: TRBV18; len: 12; abundance: once
CDR3aa: CSARQVGVRDTQYF; v_gene: TRBV20-1; len: 14; abundance: many
CDR3aa: CSARGTSDLGYEQYF; v_gene: TRBV20-1; len: 15; abundance: few
CDR3aa: CASSLGGEGWASEQYF; v_gene: TRBV7-2; len: 16; abundance: -
CDR3aa: CSARGTASSYEQYF; v_gene: TRBV20-1; len: 14; abundance: many
CDR3aa: CASSIRTDYEQYF; v_gene: TRBV19; len: 13; abundance: few
CDR3aa: CAISRTENTEAFF; v_gene: TRBV10-3; len: 13; abundance: many
CDR3aa: CASSELFWGGEVNEQFF; v_gene: TRBV6-1; len: 17; abundance: many
CDR3aa: CASNPGGGLRTYEQYF; v_gene: TRBV6-1; len: 16; abundance: many
CDR3aa: CASSFTGLAVNEQFF; v_gene: TRBV12-3/TRBV12-4; len: 15; abundance: many
CDR3aa: CSAGTGVREKLFF; v_gene: TRBV20-1; len: 13; abundance: -
CDR3aa: CASSYSRQYTEAFF; v_gene: TRBV6-6; len: 14; abundance: few
CDR3aa: CASSLKDRSYEQYF; v_gene: TRBV5-4; len: 14; abundance: many
CDR3aa: CASSLPGRAGDEQYF; v_gene: TRBV5-4; len: 15; abundance: -
CDR3aa: CSARDFFATNEKLFF; v_gene: TRBV20-1; len: 15; abundance: -
CDR3aa: CSASRTIYNEQFF; v_gene: TRBV20-1; len: 13; abundance: few
CDR3aa: CASSLDGAGNGQFF; v_gene: TRBV11-2; len: 14; abundance: many
CDR3aa: CASGSVAGSVHEQYF; v_gene: TRBV6-8; len: 15; abundance: many
CDR3aa: CSVGTTGGEQFF; v_gene: TRBV29-1; len: 12; abundance: -
CDR3aa: CASSPPTSGRNNEQFF; v_gene: TRBV5-1; len: 16; abundance: -
CDR3aa: CSARPQGAVGEQYF; v_gene: TRBV20-1; len: 14; abundance: many
CDR3aa: CASSYPLGSGYHGYTF; v_gene: TRBV6-6; len: 16; abundance: many
CDR3aa: CASSPKTSGASYNEQFF; v_gene: TRBV7-9; len: 17; abundance: many